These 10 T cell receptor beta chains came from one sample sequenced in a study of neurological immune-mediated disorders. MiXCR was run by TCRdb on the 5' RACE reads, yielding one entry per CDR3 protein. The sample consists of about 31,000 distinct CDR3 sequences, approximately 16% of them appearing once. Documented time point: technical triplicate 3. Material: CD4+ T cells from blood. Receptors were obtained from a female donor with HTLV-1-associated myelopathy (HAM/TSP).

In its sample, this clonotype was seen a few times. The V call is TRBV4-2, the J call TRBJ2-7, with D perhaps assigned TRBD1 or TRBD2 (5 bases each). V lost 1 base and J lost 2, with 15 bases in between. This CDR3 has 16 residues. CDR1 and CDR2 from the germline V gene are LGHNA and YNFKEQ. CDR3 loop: CASSQAGRSGTYEQYF. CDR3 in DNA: TGTGCCAGCAGCCAAGCTGGGAGATCAGGGACCTACGAGCAGTACTTC.

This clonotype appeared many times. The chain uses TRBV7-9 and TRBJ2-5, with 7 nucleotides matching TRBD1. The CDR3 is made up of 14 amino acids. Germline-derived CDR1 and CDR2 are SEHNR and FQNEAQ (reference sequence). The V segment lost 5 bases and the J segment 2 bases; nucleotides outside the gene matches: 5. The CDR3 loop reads CASSPQGQQETQYF. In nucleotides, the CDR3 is TGTGCCAGCAGCCCACAGGGACAGCAAGAGACCCAGTACTTC.

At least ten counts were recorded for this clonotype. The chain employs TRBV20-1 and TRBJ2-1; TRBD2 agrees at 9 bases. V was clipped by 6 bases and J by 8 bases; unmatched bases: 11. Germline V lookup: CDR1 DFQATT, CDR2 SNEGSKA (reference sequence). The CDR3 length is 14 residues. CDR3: CSAHRAGGFDEQFF. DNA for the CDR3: TGCAGTGCCCACCGGGCGGGGGGGTTCGATGAGCAGTTCTTC.

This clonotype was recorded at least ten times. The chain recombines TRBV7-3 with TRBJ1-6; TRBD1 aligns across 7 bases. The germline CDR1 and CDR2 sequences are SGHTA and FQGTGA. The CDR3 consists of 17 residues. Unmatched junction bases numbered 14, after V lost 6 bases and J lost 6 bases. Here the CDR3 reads CASSLTGAGDFNSPLHF. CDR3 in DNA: TGTGCCAGCAGTCTCACAGGGGCCGGCGATTTTAATTCACCCCTCCACTTT.

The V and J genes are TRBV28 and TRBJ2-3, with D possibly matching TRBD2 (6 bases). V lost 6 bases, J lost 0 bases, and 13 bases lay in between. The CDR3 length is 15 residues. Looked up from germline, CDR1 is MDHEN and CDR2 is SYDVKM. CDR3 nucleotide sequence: TGTGCCAGCAGCCCCACGGGGACTAGCACAGATACGCAGTATTTT. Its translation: CASSPTGTSTDTQYF.

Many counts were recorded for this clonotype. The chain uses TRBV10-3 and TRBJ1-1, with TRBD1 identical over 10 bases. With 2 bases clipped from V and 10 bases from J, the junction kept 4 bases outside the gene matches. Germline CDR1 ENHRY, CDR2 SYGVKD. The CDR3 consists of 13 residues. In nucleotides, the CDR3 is TGTGCCATCAGTGAGGGACAGGGGGTTACAGCTTTCTTT. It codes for CAISEGQGVTAFF.

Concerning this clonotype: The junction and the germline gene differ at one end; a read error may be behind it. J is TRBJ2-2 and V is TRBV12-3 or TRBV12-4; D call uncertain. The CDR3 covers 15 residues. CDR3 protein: CASSLVSANTGELFF. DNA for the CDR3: TGTGCCAGCAGTTTAGTGTCTGCGAACACCGGTGAGCTGTTTTTT.

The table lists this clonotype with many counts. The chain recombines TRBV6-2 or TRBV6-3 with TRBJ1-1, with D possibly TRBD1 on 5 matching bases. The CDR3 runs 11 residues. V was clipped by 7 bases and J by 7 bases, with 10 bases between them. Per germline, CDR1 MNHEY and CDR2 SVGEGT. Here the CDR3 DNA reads TGTGCCAGCACTCAGGGTATTGAAGCTTTCTTT. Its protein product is CASTQGIEAFF.

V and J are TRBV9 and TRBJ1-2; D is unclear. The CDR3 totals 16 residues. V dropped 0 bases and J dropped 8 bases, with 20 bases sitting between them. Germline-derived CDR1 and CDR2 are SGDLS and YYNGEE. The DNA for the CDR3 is TGTGCCAGCAGCGTAGCCACCGGGTTTGGGGTTTCCGGCTACACCTTC. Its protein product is CASSVATGFGVSGYTF. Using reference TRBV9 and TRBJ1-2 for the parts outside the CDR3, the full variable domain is DSGVTQTPKHLITATGQRVTLRCSPRSGDLSVYWYQQSLDQGLQFLIQYYNGEERAKGNILERFSAQQFPDLHSELNLSSLELGDSALYFCASSVATGFGVSGYTFGSGTRLTVV.

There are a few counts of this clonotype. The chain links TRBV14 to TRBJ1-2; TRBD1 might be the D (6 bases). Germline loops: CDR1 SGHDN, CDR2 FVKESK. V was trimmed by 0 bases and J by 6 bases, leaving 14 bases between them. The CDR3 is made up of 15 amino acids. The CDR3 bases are TGTGCCAGCAGCCAAGAAAACAGGGTAGTTGATGGCTACACCTTC. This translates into CASSQENRVVDGYTF.